This T cell receptor beta chain was recorded in a study of vaccination and CD4 T cells after COVID-19. The germline gives CDR1 MDHEN, CDR2 SYDVKM. This CDR3 has 14 amino acids. V was shortened by 6 bases and J by 1 base, with 11 bases between the two germline ends. Cultured CD4+ T-cell DNA underwent Oncomine TCR Beta short-read sequencing. MiXCR, run by TCRdb on the PCR reads, gives a single entry per CDR3 protein. The table includes under 25,000 distinct CDR3 sequences, around 47% detected once. Treatment reported: roughly ten-day PBMC culture with coronavirus spike peptide pools or control peptides (ViraFEST assay). Every well contained more than 1.5 million PBMCs, which were grown with approximately 9.6 IU/ml IL-2 and approximately 9.4 ug/ml peptide pools. In the case of this clonotype: The antigen is undetermined.

Findings and limits, study-wide: Convalescent patients' vaccine-specific clones were spike mono-reactive in 304 of 307 cases. SARS-CoV-2-reactive clonotype medians increased from around 20 to 38, not significantly.

The chain is built from TRBV28 and TRBJ2-3; D is unresolved. The sample here was CD4+ T cells from blood, cultured in vitro, taken before SARS-CoV-2 vaccination. This TCR came from a human donor who had recovered from COVID-19. CDR3 sequence: CASSPVQRTDTQYF. CDR3 bases: TGTGCCAGCAGCCCTGTTCAGCGCACAGATACGCAGTATTTT.